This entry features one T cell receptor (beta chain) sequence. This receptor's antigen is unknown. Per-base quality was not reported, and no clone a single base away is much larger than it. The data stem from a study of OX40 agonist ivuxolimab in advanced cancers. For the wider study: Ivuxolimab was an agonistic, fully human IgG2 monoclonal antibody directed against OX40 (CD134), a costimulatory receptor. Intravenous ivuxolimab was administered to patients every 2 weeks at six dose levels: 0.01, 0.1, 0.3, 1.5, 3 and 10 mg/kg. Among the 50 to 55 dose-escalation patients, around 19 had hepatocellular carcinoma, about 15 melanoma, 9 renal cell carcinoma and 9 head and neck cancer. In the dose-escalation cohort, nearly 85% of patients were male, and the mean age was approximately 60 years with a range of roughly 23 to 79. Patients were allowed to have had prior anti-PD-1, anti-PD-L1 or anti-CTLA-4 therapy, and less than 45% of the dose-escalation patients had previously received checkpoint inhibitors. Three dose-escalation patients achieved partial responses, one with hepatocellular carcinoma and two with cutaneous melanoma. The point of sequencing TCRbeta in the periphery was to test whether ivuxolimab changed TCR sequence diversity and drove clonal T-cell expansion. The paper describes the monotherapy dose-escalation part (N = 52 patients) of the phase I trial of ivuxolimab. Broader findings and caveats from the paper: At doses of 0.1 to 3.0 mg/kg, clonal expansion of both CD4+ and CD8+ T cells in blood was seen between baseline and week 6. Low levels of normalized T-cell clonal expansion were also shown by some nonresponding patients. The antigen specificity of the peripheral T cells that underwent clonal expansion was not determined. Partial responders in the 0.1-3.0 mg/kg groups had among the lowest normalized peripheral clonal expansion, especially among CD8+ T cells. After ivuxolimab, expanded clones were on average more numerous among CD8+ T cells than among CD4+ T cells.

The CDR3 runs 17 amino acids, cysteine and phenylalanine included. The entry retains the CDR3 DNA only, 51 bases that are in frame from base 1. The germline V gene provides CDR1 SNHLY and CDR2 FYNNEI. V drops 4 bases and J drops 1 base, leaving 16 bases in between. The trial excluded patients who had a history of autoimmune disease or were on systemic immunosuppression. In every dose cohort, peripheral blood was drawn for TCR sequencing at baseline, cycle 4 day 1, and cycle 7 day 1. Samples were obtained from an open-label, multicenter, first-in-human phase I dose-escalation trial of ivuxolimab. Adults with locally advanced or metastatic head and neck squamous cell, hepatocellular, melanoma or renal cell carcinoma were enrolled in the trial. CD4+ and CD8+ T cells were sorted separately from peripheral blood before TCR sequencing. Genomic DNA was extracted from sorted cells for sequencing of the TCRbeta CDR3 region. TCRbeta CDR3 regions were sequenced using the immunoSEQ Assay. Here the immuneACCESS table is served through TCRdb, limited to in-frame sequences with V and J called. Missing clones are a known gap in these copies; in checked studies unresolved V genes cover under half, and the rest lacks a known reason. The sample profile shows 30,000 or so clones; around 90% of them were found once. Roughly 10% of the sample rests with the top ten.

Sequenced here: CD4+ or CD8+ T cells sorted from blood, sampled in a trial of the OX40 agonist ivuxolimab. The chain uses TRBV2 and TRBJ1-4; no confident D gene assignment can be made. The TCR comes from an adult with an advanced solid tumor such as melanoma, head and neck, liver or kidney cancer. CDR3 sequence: CASSGTHSIGTNEKLFF. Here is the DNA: TGTGCCAGCAGTGGGACCCACTCAATCGGAACTAATGAAAAACTGTTTTTT.